These T cell receptor beta chains were read from a single sample in a study of Ad26.COV2.S vaccination and SARS-CoV-2 variants. Using immunoSEQ multiplex PCR, the repertoire was profiled, and TCRdb retains in-frame clones only, with some absent. The sample has 300,000 to 450,000 clones, 70% to 90% seen once. The specimen was peripheral blood, collected in a trial of Ad26.COV2.S vaccine versus placebo. All receptors come from a person aged 18-65 years who received the Ad26.COV2.S COVID-19 vaccine or a placebo. Each CDR3 is given with its conserved first and last residue. The D gene is left open where the match is weak. The size field is filled for only some rows; it gives once, few, many or a size class.

-	-	TRBJ2-5	TRBV4-1	TGCGCCAGCAGCCAAGCAGAGTACCAAGAGACCCAGTACTTC	CASSQAEYQETQYF
TRBD1	-	TRBJ1-5	TRBV30	TGTGCCTGGAGTGTAGGGGGACAGCCTGAACTTCAGCCCCAGCATTTT	CAWSVGGQPELQPQHF
-	-	TRBJ2-2	TRBV6-5	TGTGCCAGCAGTTACGTGGGTACCGGGGAGCTGTTTTTT	CASSYVGTGELFF
-	-	TRBJ1-3	TRBV14	TGTGCCAGCAGCCAAGAAAGGGGACTAAGCTCTGGAAACACCATATATTTT	CASSQERGLSSGNTIYF
-	few	TRBJ1-5	TRBV6-1	TGTGCCAGCAGTGAAGGTCTTAGGAGTAAAAGCAATCAGCCCCAGCATTTT	CASSEGLRSKSNQPQHF
TRBD1	few	TRBJ1-1	TRBV5-4	TGTGCCAGCAGCCCAAGGACAGGGGCTGACACTGAAGCTTTCTTT	CASSPRTGADTEAFF
-	-	TRBJ1-2	TRBV28	TGTGCCAGCACCTATTTGGCGATGGGGGCCCCCACTAACTATGGCTACACCTTC	CASTYLAMGAPTNYGYTF
-	-	TRBJ1-1	TRBV5-6	TGTGCCAGCAGCCTGGGGGTGGTAGCTTTCTTT	CASSLGVVAFF
-	-	TRBJ1-2	TRBV27	TGTGCCAGCAGTTTATGGCCAGACATGAACTATGGCTACACCTTC	CASSLWPDMNYGYTF
-	-	TRBJ2-1	TRBV10-3	TGTGCCATCAGTGATGCGGTAACCAATGAGCAGTTCTTC	CAISDAVTNEQFF
-	-	TRBJ2-3	TRBV2	TGTGCCAGCAGTGAGCAGGCGAGCACAGATACGCAGTATTTT	CASSEQASTDTQYF
-	-	TRBJ1-1	TRBV29-1	TGCAGCGTTGAAGGGACACCAGGAGTCACTGAAGCTTTCTTT	CSVEGTPGVTEAFF
-	once	TRBJ1-6	TRBV28	TGTGCCAGCAGTCTTTATAATTCACCCCTCCACTTT	CASSLYNSPLHF
-	-	TRBJ1-5	TRBV30	TGTGCCTGGAGCTCACAGGGTAATCAGCCCCAGCATTTT	CAWSSQGNQPQHF
-	-	TRBJ2-5	TRBV12-3/TRBV12-4	TGTGCCAGCAGTTTTAGTCGTGTAGAGACCCAGTACTTC	CASSFSRVETQYF
-	-	TRBJ2-3	TRBV15	TGTGCCACCGCCGTATTACGCACAGATACGCAGTATTTT	CATAVLRTDTQYF
TRBD1	-	TRBJ1-2	TRBV7-9	TGTGCCAGCAGCTTAGCGAGACAGGGGAACTATGGCTACACCTTC	CASSLARQGNYGYTF
-	-	TRBJ2-1	TRBV30	TGTGCCTGGAGTGCGAGACAGGTAACCTACAATGAGCAGTTCTTC	CAWSARQVTYNEQFF
-	-	TRBJ1-1	TRBV28	TGTGCCAGCAGTATAATAAACACTGAAGCTTTCTTT	CASSIINTEAFF
-	-	TRBJ1-5	TRBV7-2	TGTGCCAGCAGCCAACCGGGGGGGAAAGATCAGCCCCAGCATTTT	CASSQPGGKDQPQHF
TRBD2	-	TRBJ2-3	TRBV6-1	TGTGCCAGCAGTGCCCTAGCGGGATTAAGCACAGATACGCAGTATTTT	CASSALAGLSTDTQYF
-	-	TRBJ2-3	TRBV10-2	TGCGCCAGCAGTGTCCCCGGGTCCCTATACCTCCGGGATGATACGCAGTATTTT	CASSVPGSLYLRDDTQYF
-	-	TRBJ2-1	TRBV7-9	TGTGCCAGCAGTTTAGGAAGTTACAATGAGCAGTTCTTC	CASSLGSYNEQFF
-	-	TRBJ1-2	TRBV6-5	TGTGCCAGCAGTTACGTCCCCGGTGACATCTATGGCTACACCTTC	CASSYVPGDIYGYTF
-	-	TRBJ2-7	TRBV30	TGTGCTTGGTCGGCGGGGGACACCTACGAGCAGTACTTC	CAWSAGDTYEQYF
TRBD2	-	TRBJ2-5	TRBV6-6	TGTGCCAGCAGTTTTAGCGGGGGGGCGGAGACCCAGTACTTC	CASSFSGGAETQYF
-	-	TRBJ2-6	TRBV11-2	TGTGCCAGCAGCCCTTGGGTAGGCTCTGGGGCCAACGTCCTGACTTTC	CASSPWVGSGANVLTF
-	-	TRBJ1-5	TRBV11-2	TGTGCCAGCAGCTTTGGAGGGAATGGGAAGCCCCAGCATTTT	CASSFGGNGKPQHF
-	-	TRBJ2-3	TRBV7-9	TGTGCCAGTCAGCGGGTAAGCACAGATACGCAGTATTTT	CASQRVSTDTQYF
-	-	TRBJ2-4	TRBV27	TGTGCCAGCAGTGCTTCCAAAAACATTCAGTACTTC	CASSASKNIQYF
-	-	TRBJ1-5	TRBV6-5	TGTGCCAGCAGTTACCTGGGCGGCCAGCCCCAGCATTTT	CASSYLGGQPQHF
TRBD1	once	TRBJ2-7	TRBV5-4	TGTGCCAGCAGCTTGGAGGGGACAGGATACTACGAGCAGTACTTC	CASSLEGTGYYEQYF
-	-	TRBJ2-1	TRBV28	TGTGCCAGCAGTTTATATCAGGGGATTGGCTATGAGCAGTTCTTC	CASSLYQGIGYEQFF
-	-	TRBJ1-5	TRBV10-3	TGTGCCATCAGTGAATACCCCGGGGATCAGCCCCAGCATTTT	CAISEYPGDQPQHF
-	-	TRBJ2-7	TRBV6-5	TGTGCCAGCAGTTATGGGGGCACGGGTCTCTCCTACGAGCAGTACTTC	CASSYGGTGLSYEQYF
TRBD2	-	TRBJ2-5	TRBV20-1	TGCAGTGCTAGTAAGGCGGGAGTACAAGAGACCCAGTACTTC	CSASKAGVQETQYF
-	-	TRBJ2-3	TRBV7-9	TGTGCCAGCAGCTTTTCCGATACGCAGTATTTT	CASSFSDTQYF
-	few	TRBJ1-1	TRBV15	TGTGCCACCAGCAGAGGTCCAGGGGCCACTGAAGCTTTCTTT	CATSRGPGATEAFF
-	once	TRBJ2-7	TRBV27	TGTGCCAGCAGCCTCTACGCCAAGCGCGCCTACGAGCAGTACTTC	CASSLYAKRAYEQYF
-	-	TRBJ1-5	TRBV19	TGTGCCAGTAGTATATGGGGGGGCAATCAGCCCCAGCATTTT	CASSIWGGNQPQHF
-	-	TRBJ1-1	TRBV7-8	TGTGCCAGCAGCTCGACTTTACAAGATCTTGAAGCTTTCTTT	CASSSTLQDLEAFF
TRBD2	-	TRBJ2-3	TRBV7-2	TGTGCCAGCAGCTTAGTTTTTGCGGGGGGCACAGATACGCAGTATTTT	CASSLVFAGGTDTQYF
-	-	TRBJ1-4	TRBV28	TGTGCCAGCAGTCCCCCAAGGGCCAGCCAAGAAAAACTGTTTTTT	CASSPPRASQEKLFF
-	-	TRBJ2-1	TRBV6-2/TRBV6-3	TGTGCCAGCAGTTACTCGCCCCCGAGCTGGCTCTACGGTGAGCAGTTCTTC	CASSYSPPSWLYGEQFF
-	-	TRBJ1-2	TRBV11-2	TGTGCCAGCAGCTTAGGATCGTTTGGCTACACCTTC	CASSLGSFGYTF